Presented here are 24 T cell receptor beta chains from one specimen sequenced in a study of T-cell memory formation after mild COVID-19. TCRdb re-analysed the 5' RACE reads in MiXCR, keeping a single row per CDR3 protein. Among 150,000 or so distinct CDR3 sequences listed, about 15% were seen once. Material: PBMCs or a T cell subset sorted from them (not recorded which). All receptors come from an adult woman who had mild COVID-19 (a few samples of this study predate the infection). Cell type and time point are not known.

Only a few counts were recorded for this clonotype. The V call is TRBV19, the J call TRBJ1-6; D ambiguous. Trimming left V 4 bases short and J 9 bases short, with 7 bases between. Germline CDR1 reads LNHDA; CDR2 reads SQIVND (reference sequence). This CDR3 contains 12 residues. The CDR3 is CASSTPSSPLHF. Here the CDR3 DNA reads TGTGCCAGTAGTACTCCCTCTTCACCCCTCCACTTT.

This clonotype was seen more than once but under ten times. The rearrangement uses TRBV2 and TRBJ2-6; TRBD1 matches 7 bases. Trimming took 4 bases from V and 2 from J; bases not matched to a gene: 5. The germline V gene has CDR1 SNHLY and CDR2 FYNNEI. This CDR3 contains 16 residues. CDR3 residues: CASSGGQVAGANVLTF. DNA for the CDR3: TGTGCCAGCAGTGGAGGACAGGTGGCTGGGGCCAACGTCCTGACTTTC.

A few counts support this clonotype. The chain has TRBV12-3 or TRBV12-4 and TRBJ1-1; D ambiguous. The CDR3 is 12 amino acids. V dropped 2 bases and J dropped 10 bases, with 11 bases sitting between them. For the CDR3, the DNA is TGTGCCAGCAGTTTACACGCGGGGTTAGCTTTCTTT. Its translation: CASSLHAGLAFF.

This clonotype appeared a few times. The chain uses TRBV18 and TRBJ1-2; D may be TRBD1 (5 bases). The CDR3 extends over 14 amino acids. Germline lookup yields CDR1 KGHSH and CDR2 LQKENI. Deletions cut 3 bases from V and 0 bases from J, with 8 bases between. CDR3 residues: CASSPRTPNYGYTF. Written as DNA, the CDR3 is TGTGCCAGCTCACCGAGGACACCTAACTATGGCTACACCTTC.

This clonotype was observed a few times. The chain joins TRBV10-3 to TRBJ2-3; 9 bases are shared with TRBD2. Germline V CDR1 and CDR2: ENHRY, SYGVKD. The J segment lost 4 bases and the V segment lost 5 bases, leaving 7 bases of the junction unmatched. The CDR3 spans 15 residues. As DNA, the CDR3 is TGTGCCATCAGTCCAGGGACTAGCAGGGCAGATACGCAGTATTTT. As protein: CAISPGTSRADTQYF.

The rearrangement uses TRBV27 and TRBJ2-7; 9 nucleotides match TRBD1. The CDR3 runs to 15 residues. Germline V lookup: CDR1 MNHEY, CDR2 SMNVEV (reference sequence). V was clipped by 4 bases and J by 1 base; unmatched bases: 5. CDR3 protein: CASSSRQGGSYEQYF. CDR3 sequence (DNA): TGTGCCAGCAGTTCCCGACAGGGGGGGTCCTACGAGCAGTACTTC.

This clonotype was seen a few times. The CDR3 DNA follows: TGCAGTGTTGAGGAGCAGGGGCCTAGCACAGATACGCAGTATTTT. Translating it yields CSVEEQGPSTDTQYF. J is TRBJ2-3 and V is TRBV20-1, with D possibly TRBD1 on 6 matching bases. The germline V and J ends were trimmed by 7 bases and 0 bases, with 17 bases remaining between them. The CDR3 covers 15 residues. Per the germline V gene, CDR1 is DFQATT and CDR2 is SNEGSKA (reference sequence).

This clonotype was observed a handful of times. The J gene is TRBJ2-7, the V gene TRBV5-1, with D maybe TRBD2 (6 bases). Germline V gives CDR1 SGHRS, CDR2 YFSETQ. This CDR3 is 12 amino acids long. Trimming took off 5 bases at V and 4 bases at J, with 10 bases between the two ends. The CDR3 here is CASRRDFYEQYF. The CDR3 nucleotides are TGCGCCAGCAGGAGGGACTTTTACGAGCAGTACTTC.

V usage is TRBV30 and J usage is TRBJ1-1; D remains unclear. The germline CDR1 and CDR2 sequences are GTSNPN and SVGIG (reference sequence). Trimming shortened V by 3 bases and J by 3 bases, and 8 bases separated the two germline ends. This CDR3 region has 12 residues. CDR3 sequence: CAWRAHDTEAFF. For the CDR3, the DNA is TGTGCCTGGAGGGCCCACGACACTGAAGCTTTCTTT.

This chain connects TRBV18 to TRBJ2-7; possible D gene TRBD1, 5 bases. The V end was cut by 5 bases, the J end by 3 bases, with 8 bases between. Germline CDR1 and CDR2: KGHSH and LQKENI. CDR3 length: 12 amino acids. CDR3 amino acids: CASSSDNYEQYF. CDR3 sequence (DNA): TGTGCCAGCTCATCGGACAACTACGAGCAGTACTTC.

The table lists this clonotype with many counts. The V gene is TRBV6-6, the J gene TRBJ2-5; no clear D. Looked up from germline, CDR1 is MNHNY and CDR2 is SVGAGI (reference sequence). The CDR3 loop spans 11 amino acids. V was trimmed by 7 bases and J by 3 bases, leaving 6 bases between them. Here the CDR3 reads CASTSKETQYF. The CDR3 DNA reads TGTGCCAGCACTTCAAAAGAGACCCAGTACTTC.

This clonotype has at least ten counts. The J gene is TRBJ2-2, the V gene TRBV5-6, with D tentatively TRBD2 (6 bases). The germline V and J ends were trimmed by 1 base and 3 bases, with 10 bases remaining between them. CDR1 is SGHDT, CDR2 YYEEEE, per germline. CDR3 size: 15 residues. DNA of the CDR3: TGTGCCAGCAGCTTGCCAGCGGGCGACACCGGGGAGCTGTTTTTT. Encoded protein: CASSLPAGDTGELFF.

This chain connects TRBV3-1 to TRBJ2-2, with D unclear. The CDR3 runs to 15 residues. Germline V lookup: CDR1 LGHDT, CDR2 YNNKEL (reference sequence). The V and J ends lost 0 bases and 1 base respectively, with 6 bases between them. The CDR3: CASSQEAENTGELFF. The CDR3 bases are TGTGCCAGCAGCCAAGAGGCGGAGAACACCGGGGAGCTGTTTTTT.

The chain has TRBV29-1 and TRBJ2-2, with a tentative D call TRBD1 (6 bases). This CDR3 has 14 amino acids. V was trimmed by 5 bases and J by 1 base, leaving 11 bases between them. Germline lookup yields CDR1 SQVTM and CDR2 ANQGSEA. The CDR3: CSVRDTLNTGELFF. In DNA form, the CDR3 reads TGCAGCGTTCGGGACACCCTGAACACCGGGGAGCTGTTTTTT.

This clonotype was picked up a small number of times. The chain combines TRBV2 with TRBJ2-2, with unresolved D. Between the trimmed V and J ends, which lost 4 bases and 1 base, there was a span of 7 bases. The germline gives CDR1 SNHLY, CDR2 FYNNEI. The CDR3 is made up of 14 amino acids. CDR3 nucleotide sequence: TGTGCCAGCAGTGTTTTCCAGAACACCGGGGAGCTGTTTTTT. Its translation is CASSVFQNTGELFF. Together with reference TRBV2 and TRBJ2-2, the CDR3 gives the full variable domain: EPEVTQTPSHQVTQMGQEVILRCVPISNHLYFYWYRQILGQKVEFLVSFYNNEISEKSEIFDDQFSVERPDGSNFTLKIRSTKLEDSAMYFCASSVFQNTGELFFGEGSRLTVL.

The chain combines TRBV11-3 with TRBJ2-3; no clear D. CDR1 SGHNT and CDR2 YENEEA come from the germline V gene. CDR3 length equals 15 residues. V was cut by 7 bases and J by 0 bases, with 14 bases left in between. The DNA of the CDR3 is TGTGCCAGCAAAGCAGGAGTTTCTAGCACAGATACGCAGTATTTT. It codes for CASKAGVSSTDTQYF.

In its sample, this clonotype was seen a few times. The V gene is TRBV21-1, the J gene TRBJ2-2; TRBD1, the D gene given by the table, was not confirmed from the DNA. TRBV21-1 counts as a pseudogene. This CDR3 has 16 amino acids. The CDR3 reads CASRRDSRAEPGELFF. Here the CDR3 DNA reads TGTGCCAGCAGGAGAGACAGCCGGGCAGAGCCCGGGGAGCTGTTTTTT.

This clonotype was found a few times. This chain joins TRBV5-1 and TRBJ2-5; the D gene is possibly TRBD2 (6 bases). With 4 bases removed from V and 1 base from J, the gap between germline ends came to 20 bases. Germline V gene lookup returns CDR1 SGHRS and CDR2 YFSETQ. This CDR3 is built from 17 residues. The CDR3 protein is CASSPPRAGFSQETQYF. CDR3 bases: TGCGCCAGCAGCCCCCCCCGCGCGGGGTTTAGCCAAGAGACCCAGTACTTC.

This chain links TRBV5-1 with TRBJ2-7; a possible D gene is TRBD2 (5 bases). Trimming removed 4 bases from V and 5 bases from J, with 16 bases in between. This CDR3 has 14 residues. Per the germline V gene, CDR1 is SGHRS and CDR2 is YFSETQ. The CDR3 DNA reads TGCGCCAGCAGCCAGCCGGGTAGGCGGGACGAGCAGTACTTC. This codes for CASSQPGRRDEQYF.

Many counts were recorded for this clonotype. V is TRBV5-1 and J is TRBJ2-1; TRBD1 agrees at 8 bases. Trimming cost V 2 bases and J 10 bases; bases outside gene matches: 5. The CDR3 totals 13 residues. The germline V gene encodes CDR1 SGHRS and CDR2 YFSETQ. The CDR3: CASSFTGGREQFF. The CDR3 region has the DNA TGCGCCAGCAGCTTTACAGGGGGACGAGAGCAGTTCTTC.

The CDR3 sequence: CASSYEFLPYEQYF. DNA for the CDR3: TGTGCCAGCAGTTACGAGTTCCTTCCCTACGAGCAGTACTTC. J is TRBJ2-7 and V is TRBV6-2 or TRBV6-3; D is unresolved. Trimming took 2 bases from V and 2 from J, leaving 10 bases between them. The CDR3 is 14 amino acids. The germline V gene has CDR1 MNHEY and CDR2 SVGEGT.

This clonotype was detected only a few times. The chain couples TRBV29-1 to TRBJ2-3, with D tentatively TRBD1 (6 bases). V gave up 5 bases and J gave up 7 bases, with 13 bases separating them. Looked up from germline, CDR1 is SQVTM and CDR2 is ANQGSEA. The length of the CDR3 is 12 residues. CDR3 coding DNA: TGCAGCGTTCGGAAAGGGGGTAATACGCAGTATTTT. This sequence encodes CSVRKGGNTQYF.

The rearrangement links TRBV20-1 to TRBJ2-1; maybe TRBD2 (6 bases). The CDR3 spans 14 residues. V was pared by 0 bases and J by 4 bases, with 10 bases between. The V gene's germline CDR1 is DFQATT and CDR2 SNEGSKA (reference sequence). CDR3 coding DNA: TGCAGTGCTAGAGAGGGGGGAGTATACAATGAGCAGTTCTTC. Its translation: CSAREGGVYNEQFF.

The rearrangement joins TRBV27 to TRBJ2-2; TRBD2 aligns across 10 bases. The trim removed 2 bases at V and 0 bases at J, leaving 0 bases unmatched. Germline CDR1 MNHEY, CDR2 SMNVEV (reference sequence). There are 16 residues in the CDR3. CDR3 DNA sequence: TGTGCCAGCAGTTTACTAGCGGGGGCGAACACCGGGGAGCTGTTTTTT. This sequence encodes CASSLLAGANTGELFF.